What follows are 15 T cell receptor beta chains derived from one specimen sequenced in a study of OX40 agonist ivuxolimab in advanced cancers. To prepare the library, the immunoSEQ multiplex PCR assay was applied. Imported from immuneACCESS, the table was reduced by TCRdb to in-frame sequences with V and J called. These copies leave out some clones; in studies compared against another copy, an unresolved V gene accounts for under half, and the cause of the remainder is not known. For this sample the table gives 27,000 or so clones, of which approximately 86% were detected only once. Roughly 42% of the sample rests with the top ten. Sample: CD4+ or CD8+ T cells sorted from blood, taken in a trial of the OX40 agonist ivuxolimab. Receptor source: an adult with an advanced solid tumor such as melanoma, head and neck, liver or kidney cancer.

The gene calls are TRBV2 and TRBJ2-7, with TRBD2 identical over 8 bases. This CDR3 spans 14 amino acids. With V trimmed by 6 bases and J by 3 bases, 7 bases remained unmatched. Germline V gives CDR1 SNHLY, CDR2 FYNNEI. The DNA for the CDR3 is TGTGCCAGCAGGGCGGGACTAGAGAACTACGAGCAGTACTTC. Its protein product is CASRAGLENYEQYF.

V is TRBV2 and J is TRBJ2-7; D is possibly TRBD1 (5 bases). The V gene lost 3 bases and the J gene lost 2 bases, with 11 bases spanning the gap. The CDR3 contains 14 residues. Germline assignment: CDR1 SNHLY and CDR2 FYNNEI. In DNA form, the CDR3 reads TGTGCCAGCAGTGACAGGGATCCGACCTACGAGCAGTACTTC. This sequence encodes CASSDRDPTYEQYF.

By its share, this clone is medium-sized (0.01 to 0.1%). The chain is built from TRBV7-4 and TRBJ2-1, with TRBD2 matching over 10 bases. J lost 4 bases, V lost 5 bases, and 11 bases had no gene match. Per the germline V gene, CDR1 is SGHVT and CDR2 is SQSDAQ. The CDR3 has 17 residues. The CDR3 region is CASSNRPSGRKYNEQFF. The CDR3, as DNA: TGTGCCAGCAGCAATCGTCCTAGCGGGAGAAAATACAATGAGCAGTTCTTC.

This chain joins TRBV6-5 and TRBJ2-7; 8 bases align to TRBD2. Germline V gives CDR1 MNHEY, CDR2 SVGAGI. This CDR3 comprises 14 residues. J lost 5 bases, V lost 2 bases, and 5 bases had no gene match. The CDR3 loop reads CASSYGTRWDEQYF. The CDR3 DNA reads as TGTGCCAGCAGTTACGGGACTAGATGGGACGAGCAGTACTTC.

This chain uses TRBV6-5 with TRBJ2-7; no firm D call. V gave up 0 bases and J gave up 5 bases, with 5 bases separating them. This CDR3 region has 12 residues. Germline CDR1 is MNHEY and CDR2 is SVGAGI. CDR3 DNA: TGTGCCAGCAGTTACTCCCGTGACGAGCAGTACTTC. Amino acid sequence: CASSYSRDEQYF.

J is TRBJ1-1 and V is TRBV7-8; D remains ambiguous. The V end was cut by 5 bases, the J end by 1 base, with 11 bases between. The germline V gene has CDR1 SGHVS and CDR2 FQNEAQ. The CDR3 runs to 14 residues. The DNA for the CDR3 is TGTGCCAGCAGCCCCCCTGAGGGGAACACTGAAGCTTTCTTT. Protein: CASSPPEGNTEAFF.

CDR3 in amino acids: CASTWGMNEQYF. The CDR3 DNA reads TGTGCCAGCACTTGGGGGATGAACGAGCAGTACTTC. V is TRBV6-5 and J is TRBJ2-7; possibly TRBD1 or TRBD2 for D (5 bases each). The CDR3 loop spans 12 amino acids. V lost 7 bases and J lost 5, with 12 bases in between. Germline CDR1 and CDR2: MNHEY and SVGAGI.

This clone was picked up a small number of times. The chain carries TRBV6-1 and TRBJ2-1; D may be TRBD2 (6 bases). This CDR3 region has 15 residues. CDR1 is MNHNS and CDR2 is SASEGT in the germline V gene. V lost 0 bases and J 6 bases, leaving 12 bases between the germline ends. CDR3 region: CASSEATGGSNEQFF. In DNA, the CDR3 is TGTGCCAGCAGTGAAGCAACCGGGGGTTCCAATGAGCAGTTCTTC.

This chain links TRBV2 with TRBJ2-6; D may be TRBD1 (6 bases). CDR1 and CDR2 (germline): SNHLY, FYNNEI. The CDR3 has 16 amino acids. V was shortened by 0 bases and J by 0 bases, with 6 bases between the two germline ends. This CDR3 is CASSEAGGSGANVLTF. The CDR3 DNA follows: TGTGCCAGCAGTGAAGCAGGGGGCTCTGGGGCCAACGTCCTGACTTTC.

This clone was detected only once. The chain employs TRBV28 and TRBJ2-1; D is uncertain. The ends were cut back, 5 bases at V and 2 bases at J, with 10 bases in the middle. The CDR3 extends over 14 amino acids. CDR1 is MDHEN and CDR2 is SYDVKM in the germline V gene. This CDR3 is CASSPEMTYNEQFF. Written as DNA, the CDR3 is TGTGCCAGCAGTCCCGAGATGACCTACAATGAGCAGTTCTTC. Full variable domain (outside the CDR3, taken from reference TRBV28 and TRBJ2-1): DVKVTQSSRYLVKRTGEKVFLECVQDMDHENMFWYRQDPGLGLRLIYFSYDVKMKEKGDIPEGYSVSREKKERFSLILESASTNQTSMYLCASSPEMTYNEQFFGPGTRLTVL.

This clone was detected only a few times. The CDR3 reads CASSLSSVKGSYNSPLHF. The CDR3 DNA sequence: TGCGCCAGCAGCTTGTCATCCGTGAAGGGGTCCTATAATTCACCCCTCCACTTT. The rearrangement uses TRBV5-1 and TRBJ1-6, with D possibly TRBD1 on 5 matching bases. The V gene's germline CDR1 is SGHRS and CDR2 YFSETQ. Trimming shortened V by 1 base and J by 1 base, and 15 bases separated the two germline ends. This CDR3 comprises 18 residues.

The gene calls are TRBV11-2 and TRBJ2-7; D perhaps matches TRBD1 (5 bases). Per the germline V gene, CDR1 is SGHAT and CDR2 is FQNNGV. The CDR3 runs to 14 residues. V was shortened by 5 bases and J by 0 bases, with 11 bases between the two germline ends. As DNA, the CDR3 is TGTGCCAGCAGCCCCTTGGACATCTCCTACGAGCAGTACTTC. Protein product: CASSPLDISYEQYF.

The V gene is TRBV10-2, the J gene TRBJ2-2; D is perhaps TRBD2 (5 bases). Trimming left V 6 bases short and J 7 bases short, with 6 bases between. The CDR3 runs to 11 residues. Per the germline V gene, CDR1 is WSHSY and CDR2 is SAAADI. CDR3 loop: CASRAGGELFF. The CDR3 nucleotides read TGCGCCAGCAGGGCGGGCGGGGAGCTGTTTTTT.

This sequence joins TRBV7-8 and TRBJ2-1; D is uncertain. CDR3 size: 13 residues. Between the trimmed V and J ends, which lost 1 base and 5 bases, there was a span of 6 bases. Germline CDR1 reads SGHVS; CDR2 reads FQNEAQ. CDR3 nucleotides: TGTGCCAGCAGCTTAGGAACGAACAATGAGCAGTTCTTC. Translated, it gives CASSLGTNNEQFF. The full variable domain, in which reference TRBV7-8 and TRBJ2-1 provide the parts outside the CDR3, is GAGVSQSPRYKVAKRGQDVALRCDPISGHVSLFWYQQALGQGPEFLTYFQNEAQLDKSGLPSDRFFAERPEGSVSTLKIQRTQQEDSAVYLCASSLGTNNEQFFGPGTRLTVL.

The rearrangement uses TRBV27 and TRBJ2-7; D is undetermined. Germline CDR1 reads MNHEY; CDR2 reads SMNVEV (reference sequence). With 0 bases removed from V and 2 bases from J, the gap between germline ends came to 8 bases. CDR3 size: 14 residues. CDR3 DNA sequence: TGTGCCAGCAGTTTATCGAAGGGCGCCTACGAGCAGTACTTC. Its translation is CASSLSKGAYEQYF.